The clone carrying this T cell receptor (beta chain) has only a few counts. Antigen specificity is unknown. This sample includes further DNA sequences coding for the same CDR3. HIV-negative, healthy adults without recent acute infections or vaccinations were the donors. This sample was included in a study of shared clonotypes between healthy human individuals. Study overall: Plates per donor: three CD4 naive, three CD4 memory, two CD8 naive, one CD8 memory.

Findings and caveats of the study: Several donors shared approximately 5% of their naive CD4 clonotypes. Larger richness was generally estimated for naive than memory subsets.

CDR1 is SEHNR, CDR2 FQNEAQ, per germline (reference sequence). Trimming stripped 0 bases from V and 7 bases from J, with 1 base between. This CDR3 is built from 11 residues. The table came from immunoSEQ multiplex PCR; TCRdb's copy has only in-frame clones and leaves some out. The sample records some 200,000 clones, approximately 62% being singletons. This rearrangement joins TRBV7-9 to TRBJ2-1; unclear D gene. The receptor was derived from a young man in good health. The sample comprised memory CD4+ T cells sorted from blood. Subset meaning: CD45RA-negative fraction. The CDR3 DNA reads TGTGCCAGCAGCTTAGCTAATGAGCAGTTCTTC. Translation: CASSLANEQFF.